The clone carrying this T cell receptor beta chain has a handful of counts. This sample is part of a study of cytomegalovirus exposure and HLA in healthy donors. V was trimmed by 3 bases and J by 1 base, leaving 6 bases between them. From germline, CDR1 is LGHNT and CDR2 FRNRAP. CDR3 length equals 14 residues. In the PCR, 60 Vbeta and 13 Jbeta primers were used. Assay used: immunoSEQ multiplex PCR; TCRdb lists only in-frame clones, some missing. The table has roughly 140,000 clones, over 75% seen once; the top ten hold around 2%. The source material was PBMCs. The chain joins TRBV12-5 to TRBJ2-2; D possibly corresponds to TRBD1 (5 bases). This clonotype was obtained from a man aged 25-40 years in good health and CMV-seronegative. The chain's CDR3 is CASGFGQNTGELFF. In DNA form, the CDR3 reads TGTGCTAGTGGTTTCGGACAGAACACCGGGGAGCTGTTTTTT.